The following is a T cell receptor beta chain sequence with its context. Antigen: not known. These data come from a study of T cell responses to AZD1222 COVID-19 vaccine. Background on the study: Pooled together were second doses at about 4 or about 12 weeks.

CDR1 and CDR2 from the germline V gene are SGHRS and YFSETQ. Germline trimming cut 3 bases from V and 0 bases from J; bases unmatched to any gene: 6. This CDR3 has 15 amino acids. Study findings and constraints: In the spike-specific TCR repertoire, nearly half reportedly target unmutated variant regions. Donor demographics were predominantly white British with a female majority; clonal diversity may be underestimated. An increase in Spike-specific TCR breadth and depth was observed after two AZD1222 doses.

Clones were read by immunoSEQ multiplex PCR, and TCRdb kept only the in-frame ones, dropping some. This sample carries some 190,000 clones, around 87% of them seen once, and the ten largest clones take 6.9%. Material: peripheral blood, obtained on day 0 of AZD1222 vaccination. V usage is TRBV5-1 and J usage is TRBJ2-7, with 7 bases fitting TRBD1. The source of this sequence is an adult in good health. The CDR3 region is CASSSDRESSYEQYF. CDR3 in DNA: TGCGCCAGCAGCTCTGACAGGGAGAGCTCCTACGAGCAGTACTTC.